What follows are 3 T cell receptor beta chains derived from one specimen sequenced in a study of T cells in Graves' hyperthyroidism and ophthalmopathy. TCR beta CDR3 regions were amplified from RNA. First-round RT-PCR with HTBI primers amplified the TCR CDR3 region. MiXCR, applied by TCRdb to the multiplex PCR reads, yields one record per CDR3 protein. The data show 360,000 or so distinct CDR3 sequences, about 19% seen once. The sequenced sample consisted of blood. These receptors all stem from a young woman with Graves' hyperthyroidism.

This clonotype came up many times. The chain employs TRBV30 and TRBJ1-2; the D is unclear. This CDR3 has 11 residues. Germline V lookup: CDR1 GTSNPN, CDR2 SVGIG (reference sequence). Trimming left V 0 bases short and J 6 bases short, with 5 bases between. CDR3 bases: TGTGCCTGGAGTGTATTTGATGGCTACACCTTC. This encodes CAWSVFDGYTF. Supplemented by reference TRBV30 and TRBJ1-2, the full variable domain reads SQTIHQWPATLVQPVGSPLSLECTVEGTSNPNLYWYRQAAGRGLQLLFYSVGIGQISSEVPQNLSASRPQDRQFILSSKKLLLSDSGFYLCAWSVFDGYTFGSGTRLTVV.

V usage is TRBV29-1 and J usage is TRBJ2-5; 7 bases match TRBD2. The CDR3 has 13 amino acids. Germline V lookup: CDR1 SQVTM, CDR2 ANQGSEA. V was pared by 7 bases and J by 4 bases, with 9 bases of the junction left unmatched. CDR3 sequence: CSAWGGLGETQYF. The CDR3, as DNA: TGCAGCGCCTGGGGAGGGCTAGGAGAGACCCAGTACTTC.

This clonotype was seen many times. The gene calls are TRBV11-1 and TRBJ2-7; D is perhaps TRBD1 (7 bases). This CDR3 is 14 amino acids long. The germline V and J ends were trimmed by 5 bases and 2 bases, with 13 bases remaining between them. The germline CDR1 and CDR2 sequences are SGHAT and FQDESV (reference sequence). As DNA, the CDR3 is TGTGCCAGCAGCCACCGGGGGACAGCCTACGAGCAGTACTTC. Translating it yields CASSHRGTAYEQYF.